This T cell receptor (beta chain) was observed in a study of T cells after yellow fever vaccination. By 5'RACE template switching, TCR cDNA was produced, with a universal primer site and UMIs added in the process. TCRdb processed the 5' RACE reads anew with MiXCR; each CDR3 protein has one entry. The sample gives hundreds of thousands of distinct CDR3 sequences, around 10% of which show up once; less than 20% is in the top ten. The receptor's source is a man between 18 and 35 years old who received the YFV17D yellow fever vaccine. Specimen: PBMCs, collected on the day of the first yellow fever vaccination.

CDR3: CASRGQGVAISEAFF. DNA for the CDR3: TGTGCCAGCAGGGGACAGGGGGTTGCTATTTCTGAAGCTTTCTTT. The V and J genes are TRBV6-5 and TRBJ1-1, with TRBD1 matching over 11 bases. The CDR3 is 15 residues long. With V trimmed by 6 bases and J by 6 bases, 9 bases remained unmatched. The germline gives CDR1 MNHEY, CDR2 SVGAGI.